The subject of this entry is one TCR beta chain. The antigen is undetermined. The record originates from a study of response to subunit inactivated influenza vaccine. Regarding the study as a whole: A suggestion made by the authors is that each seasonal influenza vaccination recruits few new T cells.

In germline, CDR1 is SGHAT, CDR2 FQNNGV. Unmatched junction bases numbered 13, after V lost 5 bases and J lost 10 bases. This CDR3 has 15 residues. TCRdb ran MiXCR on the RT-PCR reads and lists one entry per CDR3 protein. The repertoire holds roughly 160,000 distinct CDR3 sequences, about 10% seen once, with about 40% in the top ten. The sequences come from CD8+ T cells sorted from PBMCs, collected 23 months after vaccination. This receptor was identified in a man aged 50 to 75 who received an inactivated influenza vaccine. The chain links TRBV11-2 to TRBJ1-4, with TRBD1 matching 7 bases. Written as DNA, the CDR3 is TGTGCCAGCAGCCCCACAGGGGAAATCGGTCGAAAACTGTTTTTT. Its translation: CASSPTGEIGRKLFF.